The sample holds a few counts of the clone carrying this T cell receptor (beta chain). The sample is drawn from a study of blood T cells in healthy people across ages. Trimming shortened V by 5 bases and J by 4 bases, and 15 bases separated the two germline ends. The CDR3 has 14 residues. Germline V CDR1 and CDR2: SGHVT, SQSDAQ. PCR was performed a second time for about 7 to 12 cycles using a sample-barcoded 5' primer and a J-beta primer mix. TCRdb reprocessed the 5' RACE reads via MiXCR and lists one record per CDR3 protein. This sample has around 900,000 distinct CDR3 sequences; 51% occur once, and the top ten carry roughly 23%.

The sample consisted of blood. The chain has TRBV7-4 and TRBJ2-7; D uncertain. This sequence originates from a woman aged 55-75 years in good health. The CDR3 spells CASSPRQSQYEQYF. The CDR3 nucleotides are TGTGCCAGCAGCCCCCGGCAGTCCCAATACGAGCAGTACTTC.